These 2 T cell receptor beta chains were all obtained from the same sample, sequenced in a study of a mutant IDH1 vaccine in newly diagnosed glioma. The method was immunoSEQ multiplex PCR; TCRdb's version includes in-frame clones alone and lacks a portion of them. The data contain tens of thousands of clones, around three quarters of them singletons. No cognate antigen is known for these TCRs. The time point was: week 47, end of study. All doses held 300 ug of mutant IDH1 20-mer peptide, with topical imiquimod. This sample comprised PBMCs, obtained from a glioma patient whose treatment included an IDH1 peptide vaccine. These receptors all stem from a woman between 35 and 50 years old with glioma. Some clones in this sample may be carry-over from other donors' samples.

This chain links TRBV19 with TRBJ2-1, with 7 bases that match TRBD1. The CDR3 is 13 amino acids. The ends lost 1 base at V and 8 bases at J; junction bases unmatched: 2. The germline CDR1 and CDR2 sequences are LNHDA and SQIVND (reference sequence). The CDR3 region is CASSIGQGYEQFF. In DNA form, the CDR3 reads TGTGCCAGTAGTATAGGACAGGGCTATGAGCAGTTCTTC.

The chain uses TRBV19 and TRBJ1-6, with 8 bases that match TRBD1. Germline V CDR1 and CDR2: LNHDA, SQIVND (reference sequence). V lost 3 bases, J lost 0 bases, and 13 bases stayed unmatched. This CDR3 has 20 amino acids. Written as DNA, the CDR3 is TGTGCCAGTAGTATCCCGGGACAGGATCGTTTTAGCTCCTATAATTCACCCCTCCACTTT. The encoded protein is CASSIPGQDRFSSYNSPLHF. Full variable domain (outside the CDR3, taken from reference TRBV19 and TRBJ1-6): DGGITQSPKYLFRKEGQNVTLSCEQNLNHDAMYWYRQDPGQGLRLIYYSQIVNDFQKGDIAEGYSVSREKKESFPLTVTSAQKNPTAFYLCASSIPGQDRFSSYNSPLHFGNGTRLTVT.